This T cell receptor beta chain was captured in a study of T-cell memory formation after mild COVID-19. Whole-study context: TCR clusters were mostly confined to one donor each. General study results and limits: The CD4+ clones that contracted clustered mainly within CM and EM, and the CD8+ clones concentrated in EMRA. The study found balanced CD4/CD8 in clones contracting day 15 to 85 and a CD4+ lean in later expanders.

The germline CDR1 and CDR2 sequences are MGHDK and SYGVNS. This CDR3 has 13 amino acids. Between the trimmed V and J ends, which lost 1 base and 1 base, there was a span of 4 bases. One entry per CDR3 protein results from TCRdb running MiXCR on the 5' RACE reads. Altogether 470,000 or so distinct CDR3 sequences are present, 15% to 20% being singletons, with the ten largest covering roughly 8%. Notes on this clonotype: Its matching antigen is unknown.

V usage is TRBV25-1 and J usage is TRBJ1-1; D call uncertain. The material sequenced was PBMCs or a T cell subset sorted from them (not recorded which). The TCR sequence derives from an adult woman who had mild COVID-19 (a few samples of this study predate the infection). Cell type and time point are not known. The CDR3, as DNA: TGTGCCAGCAGTGAATCCGGGAACACTGAAGCTTTCTTT. Translation: CASSESGNTEAFF.